The following is a TCR beta chain sequence with its context. The method was immunoSEQ multiplex PCR; TCRdb's version includes in-frame clones alone and lacks a portion of them. This sample carries 600,000 to 900,000 clones, approximately 83% of them seen once, and the ten largest clones take around 0.0094%. The CDR3 length is 17 residues. Trimming cost V 1 base and J 0 bases; bases outside gene matches: 8. Germline V gene lookup returns CDR1 SGHKS and CDR2 YYEKEE (reference sequence). The data were obtained in a study of shared T cell receptors in the human thymus. These sequences were also reported in another study, on human thymus T cells. That source reports: The donor group consisted of healthy Finnish infants who were having corrective surgery for congenital heart defects. Obtained as resections during corrective heart surgery, the thymus tissue was then studied. What appeared biased in thymic and blood repertoires was the usage of V and J genes. Unrelated individuals reportedly shared highly overlapping thymic TCR repertoires.

The V gene is TRBV5-5, the J gene TRBJ1-2; 8 bases are a match to TRBD1. Sequences were obtained from thymocytes. The clonotype originates from a girl in the first two years of life with a congenital heart defect. In DNA, the CDR3 is TGTGCCAGCAGCTTGACACCGGACAGGGCCGCTAACTATGGCTACACCTTC. Translated, it gives CASSLTPDRAANYGYTF.